This paragraph reports one T cell receptor beta chain. This clone's antigen is unknown. No base qualities exist here, and no much larger clone lies one base off it. Donors were 30 to 45 systemically healthy Caucasian individuals from Russia aged 6 to 90 years. Approximately 9.3 milliliters of peripheral blood were collected from each donor into EDTA-treated Vacutainer tubes. Ficoll-Paque density-gradient centrifugation was used to isolate PBMCs, with at least 6.5 million obtained per sample. Trizol reagent was used to extract total RNA from the PBMCs, yielding at least 6 micrograms per sample. For every donor, flow cytometry on a PBMC aliquot measured the percentage of naive CD45RAhigh/CD27high T cells. These data come from a study of blood T cells in healthy people across ages (dated by TCRdb to about 2015). With regard to the full study: In model experiments, template switching captured about one uniquely barcoded TCR beta cDNA molecule for every two T cells. To track age-related changes in TCR beta repertoire diversity, the study relied on deep sequencing normalized with unique cDNA molecular identifiers. The donors were split into four age groups: young (average about 15 years), middle-aged (around 40), aged (roughly 65) and long-lived (about 82). To avoid experimental bias, donors of different ages were distributed randomly across sequencing lanes. For two donors (one aged 18 to 30 and one aged 80 or older), the study analyzed two additional independent replicas of 1 million unique cDNA reads from the same blood draw.

The research as a whole found: A strong correlation was found between observed TCR beta diversity and the percentage of naive T cells measured by flow cytometry. Estimates of total diversity based on one million sequenced T cells were considered lower bounds and underestimates. As age increased, observed TCR beta diversity per million T cells dropped in a roughly linear way, and a significant reduction was already evident by age 40. Because profiling used bulk unsorted PBMCs, naive and antigen-experienced compartments could not be compared conclusively. Compared with the aged group, more naive CD4+ T cells, fewer expanded clones and increased TCR diversity were shown by the long-lived group, suggesting age selection. The CMV infection status of donors was not known, potentially confounding age-related changes in expanded clonotypes.

CDR1 and CDR2 were assigned from the germline V gene as SQVTM and ANQGSEA. From the cysteine up to the phenylalanine, the CDR3 has a length of 14 residues. Just the 42-base CDR3 DNA is kept, in frame starting at base 1. V and J lose 4 bases and 7 bases, and a span of 16 bases separates them. Receptors were amplified or captured by 5' RACE. The reads were generated on an Illumina HiSeq 2500. A second PCR of roughly 6 to 12 cycles was performed with a sample-barcoded 5' primer and a J-beta primer mix. A template-switch 5' adaptor carrying 12 random nucleotides introduced a unique molecular identifier onto each TCR beta cDNA molecule. Each sample yielded at least 2.5 million CDR3-containing paired-end reads. First-strand cDNA synthesis was performed from all RNA using the Mint cDNA synthesis kit, with priming by a TRBC-specific oligonucleotide. Following uracil-DNA glycosylase treatment, a first 18-cycle PCR with universal primers M1SS and BC2_uni_R was performed on all cDNA. In the source study's methods: For normalization, 1 million high-quality reads, each with a distinct molecular identifier, were randomly selected from each sample. Reads with shared molecular identifiers were discarded instead of being binned into consensus sequences. MiTCR, run with a Q25 quality threshold and the strictest error-elimination algorithm, handled CDR3 identification, clonotype clustering and error correction. A nonparametric unseen species model using Euler transformation provided a lower-bound estimate of total TCR beta diversity. Through fastp at Q25 and MiXCR, TCRdb rebuilt clones from the public reads, retaining in-frame beta chains. Each CDR3 protein appears once, grouped with its most common genes and DNA. These V and J calls derive from TCRdb rather than the authors' analysis. This sample has 650,000 to 1,000,000 distinct CDR3 sequences in its table, and under 40% of those were observed once. About an eighth of the sample rests with the top ten.

The clonotype originates from a man between 18 and 29 years old in good health. Sequencing was done on a sample of blood. The chain was built from TRBV29-1 and TRBJ1-4; the D gene is perhaps TRBD1, from 6 matching bases. The CDR3 region: CSVGERGPVEKLFF. The DNA sequence reads TGCAGCGTTGGGGAACGGGGGCCTGTTGAAAAACTGTTTTTT.